The next 11 T cell receptor beta chains were all read from a single sample in a study of blood T cell repertoires in COVID-19. The protocol was immunoSEQ multiplex PCR, while the TCRdb copy is restricted to in-frame clones and leaves out a portion. The sample has under 300,000 clones; about 70% are singletons. Sequenced material: peripheral blood. All receptors come from a woman aged 80 or over with acute or convalescent COVID-19.

V is TRBV5-6 and J is TRBJ2-1; D remains unclear. The CDR3 contains 14 residues. Trimming cost V 6 bases and J 3 bases, with 13 bases left between them. Germline CDR1 SGHDT, CDR2 YYEEEE. The chain's CDR3 is CASNDNSYYNEQFF. The CDR3 coding sequence is TGTGCCAGCAACGATAACAGTTACTACAATGAGCAGTTCTTC. The whole variable domain, filled in from reference TRBV5-6 and TRBJ2-1, reads DAGVTQSPTHLIKTRGQQVTLRCSPKSGHDTVSWYQQALGQGPQFIFQYYEEEERQRGNFPDRFSGHQFPNYSSELNVNALLLGDSALYLCASNDNSYYNEQFFGPGTRLTVL.

The rearrangement joins TRBV6-5 to TRBJ2-7, with 8 bases aligning to TRBD1. Germline CDR1 reads MNHEY; CDR2 reads SVGAGI. CDR3 length: 15 residues. V was pared by 5 bases and J by 1 base, with 7 bases of the junction left unmatched. CDR3 residues: CASSMGTGASYEQYF. CDR3 in DNA: TGTGCCAGCAGTATGGGGACAGGCGCTTCCTACGAGCAGTACTTC.

The rearrangement uses TRBV18 and TRBJ2-3; tentatively, D is TRBD2 (5 bases). Germline V gives CDR1 KGHSH, CDR2 LQKENI. The CDR3 is made up of 14 amino acids. Trimming removed 3 bases at V and 0 bases at J, with 7 bases between. The CDR3 DNA reads TGTGCCAGCTCACCGTCGGGGAGCACAGATACGCAGTATTTT. Protein: CASSPSGSTDTQYF.

The chain couples TRBV4-1 to TRBJ2-3; a possible D gene is TRBD2 (7 bases). CDR1 MGHRA and CDR2 YSYEKL come from the germline V gene. CDR3 length equals 16 residues. V lost 0 bases, J lost 2 bases, and 12 bases lay in between. The CDR3 protein is CASSQDAGAFTDTQYF. As DNA, the CDR3 is TGCGCCAGCAGCCAAGATGCGGGGGCGTTCACAGATACGCAGTATTTT.

The chain is built from TRBV2 and TRBJ1-5; 7 positions agree with TRBD1. V lost 6 bases and J lost 0; bases outside the gene matches: 5. CDR1 and CDR2 from the germline V gene are SNHLY and FYNNEI. The CDR3 is 15 amino acids. The CDR3 here is CASRTGTASNQPQHF. CDR3 in DNA: TGTGCCAGCAGGACCGGGACAGCTAGCAATCAGCCCCAGCATTTT.

The chain links TRBV6-5 to TRBJ2-7; 7 positions agree with TRBD2. CDR3 size: 14 residues. The V gene's germline CDR1 is MNHEY and CDR2 SVGAGI. The junction had 4 bases not matched to a gene; V was cut back by 4 bases and J by 1 base. CDR3 sequence: CASSSGGSSYEQYF. The CDR3, as DNA: TGTGCCAGCAGTTCAGGCGGGAGTTCCTACGAGCAGTACTTC.

The rearrangement links TRBV4-1 to TRBJ1-4; D is possibly TRBD1 (5 bases). Deletions cut 7 bases from V and 4 bases from J, with 19 bases between. The CDR3 has 16 amino acids. Germline V gene lookup returns CDR1 MGHRA and CDR2 YSYEKL. CDR3 in amino acids: CASKTYKGIINEKLFF. DNA of the CDR3: TGCGCCAGCAAGACTTACAAGGGGATAATTAATGAAAAACTGTTTTTT.

In DNA, the CDR3 is TGTGCCAGCAGCTTACAGGGTCGCTATGGCTACACCTTC. This translates into CASSLQGRYGYTF. This chain joins TRBV7-9 and TRBJ1-2; a weak D match, TRBD1 (5 bases). Germline-derived CDR1 and CDR2 are SEHNR and FQNEAQ (reference sequence). V was clipped by 2 bases and J by 4 bases, with 8 bases between them. CDR3 length equals 13 residues.

This clone was counted between two and nine times. The chain links TRBV2 to TRBJ1-2, with TRBD1 matching over 7 bases. This CDR3 comprises 16 residues. J was trimmed by 3 bases and V by 6 bases; bases with no gene match: 13. In germline, CDR1 is SNHLY, CDR2 FYNNEI. The CDR3 protein is CASRGGGAGGDYGYTF. The CDR3 nucleotides read TGTGCCAGCAGAGGGGGCGGCGCGGGAGGGGACTATGGCTACACCTTC.

The V call is TRBV6-5, the J call TRBJ2-7; 7 nucleotides agree with TRBD1. J was trimmed by 4 bases and V by 8 bases; bases with no gene match: 14. The CDR3 extends over 15 amino acids. Germline V gene sequence: CDR1 MNHEY, CDR2 SVGAGI. The CDR3 nucleotides are TGTGCCAGCGGTACGACTACGACAGGGTCTTACGAGCAGTACTTC. It translates to CASGTTTTGSYEQYF.

The chain carries TRBV24-1 and TRBJ2-5; D may be TRBD2 (5 bases). Germline CDR1 and CDR2: KGHDR and SFDVKD. The CDR3 covers 15 residues. V was shortened by 4 bases and J by 2 bases, with 13 bases between the two germline ends. The CDR3 bases are TGTGCCACCAGTGACGGTAGGCGCGGGCAAGAGACCCAGTACTTC. This codes for CATSDGRRGQETQYF.